A selection of T cell receptor beta chains follows, all from one sample in a study of early T cells in non-severe SARS-CoV-2 infection. TCRdb reprocessed the 5' RACE reads with MiXCR, giving one entry per CDR3 protein. The table shows under 60,000 distinct CDR3 sequences, with approximately 5.6% occurring only once. Sequenced material: whole blood. The receptor source for this set is an adult who was a healthcare worker with PCR-confirmed SARS-CoV-2 infection or an uninfected control (not recorded which). Each CDR3 is given with its conserved first and last residue. D genes are given only for firm matches. Size is stated for part of the rows, as once, few or many counts, or as a class when the clone is expanded.

V gene: TRBV20-1; J gene: TRBJ2-2; D gene: TRBD2; clone size: many; CDR3 DNA: TGCAGTGCAGTAACTGGGTCTAGCGGGACCGGGGAGCTGTTTTTT; CDR3 protein: CSAVTGSSGTGELFF
V gene: TRBV12-3/TRBV12-4; J gene: TRBJ1-2; D gene: TRBD1; clone size: many; CDR3 DNA: TGTGCCAGCAGTTTAAATAGGGGACAGGGAGACGGCTACACCTTC; CDR3 protein: CASSLNRGQGDGYTF
V gene: TRBV6-6; J gene: TRBJ1-5; D gene: .; clone size: many; CDR3 DNA: TGTGCCAGCAGTCTCACTACCCGGGAGATAAATCAGCCCCAGCATTTT; CDR3 protein: CASSLTTREINQPQHF
V gene: TRBV6-2/TRBV6-3; J gene: TRBJ1-6; D gene: TRBD1; clone size: many; CDR3 DNA: TGTGCCAGCGTTGAGACAGGGGGGAATTCACCCCTCCACTTT; CDR3 protein: CASVETGGNSPLHF
V gene: TRBV7-9; J gene: TRBJ2-3; D gene: .; clone size: .; CDR3 DNA: TGTGCCAGCAGCTTAAATAGAGATACGCAGTATTTT; CDR3 protein: CASSLNRDTQYF
V gene: TRBV11-2; J gene: TRBJ2-4; D gene: .; clone size: .; CDR3 DNA: TGTGCCAGCAGCCGCAGAACTAGGTCCCTAGCCAAAAACATTCAGTACTTC; CDR3 protein: CASSRRTRSLAKNIQYF
V gene: TRBV20-1; J gene: TRBJ1-3; D gene: .; clone size: .; CDR3 DNA: TGCAGTGCTAGCCCCGGGACACCTCGCTCTGGAAACACCATATATTTT; CDR3 protein: CSASPGTPRSGNTIYF
V gene: TRBV20-1; J gene: TRBJ2-1; D gene: .; clone size: many; CDR3 DNA: TGCAGTGCCTCTTGGGCGTTATATGATGAGCAGTTCTTC; CDR3 protein: CSASWALYDEQFF
V gene: TRBV20-1; J gene: TRBJ2-1; D gene: TRBD2; clone size: many; CDR3 DNA: TGCAGTGCTAGGGGACTAGCGGGAGTGTCCTACAATGAGCAGTTCTTC; CDR3 protein: CSARGLAGVSYNEQFF
V gene: TRBV20-1; J gene: TRBJ2-1; D gene: .; clone size: many; CDR3 DNA: TGCAGTGCTAGCGGGGCGACCTCCTACAATGAGCAGTTCTTC; CDR3 protein: CSASGATSYNEQFF
V gene: TRBV28; J gene: TRBJ1-1; D gene: TRBD1; clone size: .; CDR3 DNA: TGTGCCAGCAGTTTAGAACGACAGGGAGGGGCAGCTTTCTTT; CDR3 protein: CASSLERQGGAAFF
V gene: TRBV27; J gene: TRBJ1-2; D gene: .; clone size: many; CDR3 DNA: TGTGCCAGCAGCTCCACAGGGCTCAAAGGCTACACCTTC; CDR3 protein: CASSSTGLKGYTF
V gene: TRBV6-6; J gene: TRBJ2-5; D gene: TRBD1; clone size: many; CDR3 DNA: TGTGCCAGCAGTCCGGGACAGGAGACCCAGTACTTC; CDR3 protein: CASSPGQETQYF
V gene: TRBV12-3/TRBV12-4; J gene: TRBJ1-5; D gene: TRBD1; clone size: many; CDR3 DNA: TGTGCCAGCAGTTTAGGGGACAGGGGATATCAGCCCCAGCATTTT; CDR3 protein: CASSLGDRGYQPQHF
V gene: TRBV7-9; J gene: TRBJ2-3; D gene: TRBD1; clone size: .; CDR3 DNA: TGTGCCAGCAGCCCCGGGACAGCAGATGGACCAGATACGCAGTATTTT; CDR3 protein: CASSPGTADGPDTQYF
V gene: TRBV7-2; J gene: TRBJ2-7; D gene: TRBD2; clone size: few; CDR3 DNA: TGTGCCAGCAGCTTAGCCCTTACTAGCGGGAGTCATGAGCAGTACTTC; CDR3 protein: CASSLALTSGSHEQYF
V gene: TRBV10-2; J gene: TRBJ2-3; D gene: TRBD2; clone size: many; CDR3 DNA: TGCGCCAGCACGGGACTAGTAGGGGATACGCAGTATTTT; CDR3 protein: CASTGLVGDTQYF
V gene: TRBV29-1; J gene: TRBJ2-7; D gene: .; clone size: many; CDR3 DNA: TGCAGCGTTGTCTGGGACCTGGCCCCTAACGAGCAGTACTTC; CDR3 protein: CSVVWDLAPNEQYF
V gene: TRBV7-6; J gene: TRBJ2-2; D gene: TRBD2; clone size: .; CDR3 DNA: TGTGCCAGCAGCTGGCCCACTAGCGGGGACCCGAACACCGGGGAGCTGTTTTTT; CDR3 protein: CASSWPTSGDPNTGELFF
V gene: TRBV5-1; J gene: TRBJ1-6; D gene: TRBD1; clone size: many; CDR3 DNA: TGCGCCAGCAGCTCCTTAGGGACAGGGTCGAATTCACCCCTCCACTTT; CDR3 protein: CASSSLGTGSNSPLHF
V gene: TRBV20-1; J gene: TRBJ2-1; D gene: .; clone size: many; CDR3 DNA: TGCAGTGCTAGAAGCGCGGAGGGGGGAACCTACAATGAGCAGTTCTTC; CDR3 protein: CSARSAEGGTYNEQFF
V gene: TRBV28; J gene: TRBJ1-2; D gene: .; clone size: many; CDR3 DNA: TGTGCCAGCCTGGGCCCGGGCAGGGCGACTAACTATGGCTACACCTTC; CDR3 protein: CASLGPGRATNYGYTF
V gene: TRBV5-1; J gene: TRBJ2-7; D gene: .; clone size: few; CDR3 DNA: TGCGCCAGCAGCTTTATAGGACAGACCTACGAGCAGTACTTC; CDR3 protein: CASSFIGQTYEQYF
V gene: TRBV6-1; J gene: TRBJ1-6; D gene: TRBD1; clone size: many; CDR3 DNA: TGTGCCAGCAGTGAACGGGACAGGAATTCACCCCTCCACTTT; CDR3 protein: CASSERDRNSPLHF
V gene: TRBV25-1; J gene: TRBJ1-1; D gene: TRBD1; clone size: few; CDR3 DNA: TGTGCCAGCACCCGGACAGGGCTAAACACTGAAGCTTTCTTT; CDR3 protein: CASTRTGLNTEAFF
V gene: TRBV28; J gene: TRBJ2-1; D gene: .; clone size: many; CDR3 DNA: TGTGCCAGCAGGCGGCAGGTTGCGGGTGAGCAGTTCTTC; CDR3 protein: CASRRQVAGEQFF
V gene: TRBV7-8; J gene: TRBJ2-5; D gene: .; clone size: .; CDR3 DNA: TGTGCCAGCAGCTTAGGGTCCTTAAACTGGGGGGCACAAGAGACCCAGTACTTC; CDR3 protein: CASSLGSLNWGAQETQYF
V gene: TRBV20-1; J gene: TRBJ2-4; D gene: .; clone size: few; CDR3 DNA: TGCAGTGCCCCTACCGGCAGGGGAGGAATTCAGTACTTC; CDR3 protein: CSAPTGRGGIQYF
V gene: TRBV30; J gene: TRBJ2-1; D gene: .; clone size: few; CDR3 DNA: TGTGCCTGGACCCCTCACAAGGGCAATGAGCAGTTCTTC; CDR3 protein: CAWTPHKGNEQFF
V gene: TRBV10-3; J gene: TRBJ1-1; D gene: .; clone size: many; CDR3 DNA: TGTGCCATCAGTGATACACAGGGTAGGAACACTGAAGCTTTCTTT; CDR3 protein: CAISDTQGRNTEAFF
V gene: TRBV20-1; J gene: TRBJ1-5; D gene: TRBD1; clone size: many; CDR3 DNA: TGCAGTGCTTCACAGGGGGCGCTGGGGAATCAGCCCCAGCATTTT; CDR3 protein: CSASQGALGNQPQHF
V gene: TRBV7-6; J gene: TRBJ2-2; D gene: .; clone size: many; CDR3 DNA: TGTGCCAGCAGCTTACAGTCGCGGCAGGGCCTTCTATTATCCGGGGAGCTGTTTTTT; CDR3 protein: CASSLQSRQGLLLSGELFF
V gene: TRBV30; J gene: TRBJ2-1; D gene: TRBD1; clone size: many; CDR3 DNA: TGTGCCTGGAGTCGGACAGGGGGCGGATATGAGCAGTTCTTC; CDR3 protein: CAWSRTGGGYEQFF
V gene: TRBV3-1; J gene: TRBJ2-6; D gene: .; clone size: .; CDR3 DNA: TGTGCCAGCAGCAGGAGCTCTGGGGCCAACGTCCTGACTTTC; CDR3 protein: CASSRSSGANVLTF
V gene: TRBV24-1; J gene: TRBJ2-7; D gene: .; clone size: many; CDR3 DNA: TGTGCCACCAGACGGGGATCTTCCTACGAGCAGTACTTC; CDR3 protein: CATRRGSSYEQYF
V gene: TRBV29-1; J gene: TRBJ2-1; D gene: .; clone size: .; CDR3 DNA: TGCAGCGGGACGAGCTCCTACAATGAGCAGTTCTTC; CDR3 protein: CSGTSSYNEQFF
V gene: TRBV7-9; J gene: TRBJ2-5; D gene: .; clone size: many; CDR3 DNA: TGTGCCAGCAGCGATTCGGAGTACCAAGAGACCCAGTACTTC; CDR3 protein: CASSDSEYQETQYF
V gene: TRBV7-8; J gene: TRBJ1-1; D gene: TRBD1; clone size: once; CDR3 DNA: TGTGCCAGCAGCCACGCACCGACAGGGGAGTACCCTGAAGCTTTCTTT; CDR3 protein: CASSHAPTGEYPEAFF
V gene: TRBV30; J gene: TRBJ2-1; D gene: TRBD2; clone size: few; CDR3 DNA: TGTGCCTCTCAGCGGGGGCGGAAAAATGAGCAGTTCTTC; CDR3 protein: CASQRGRKNEQFF
V gene: TRBV2; J gene: TRBJ2-2; D gene: .; clone size: many; CDR3 DNA: TGTGCCAGCAGTGACATAGCGCAATCCGGGGAGCTGTTTTTT; CDR3 protein: CASSDIAQSGELFF
V gene: TRBV9; J gene: TRBJ2-2; D gene: .; clone size: many; CDR3 DNA: TGTGCCAGCAGCCCACAACCCCGGATCTTGAACACCGGGGAGCTGTTTTTT; CDR3 protein: CASSPQPRILNTGELFF
V gene: TRBV29-1; J gene: TRBJ2-3; D gene: .; clone size: few; CDR3 DNA: TGCAGCGTTGGTTTATCTGGAGATACGCAGTATTTT; CDR3 protein: CSVGLSGDTQYF
V gene: TRBV6-5; J gene: TRBJ2-5; D gene: TRBD1; clone size: many; CDR3 DNA: TGTGCCAGCAGTTATGGTCCAGGGGGTTTGGAGACCCAGTACTTC; CDR3 protein: CASSYGPGGLETQYF
V gene: TRBV10-2; J gene: TRBJ2-5; D gene: .; clone size: .; CDR3 DNA: TGCGCCACGGAACAAGAGACCCAGTACTTC; CDR3 protein: CATEQETQYF
V gene: TRBV7-6; J gene: TRBJ2-3; D gene: .; clone size: many; CDR3 DNA: TGTGCCAGCAGCCCGAGGGGATCTAGCACAGATACGCAGTATTTT; CDR3 protein: CASSPRGSSTDTQYF
V gene: TRBV19; J gene: TRBJ2-1; D gene: TRBD1; clone size: many; CDR3 DNA: TGTGCCAGTAGTCGGGAACAGGGGGCGAGTGAGGAGCAGTTCTTC; CDR3 protein: CASSREQGASEEQFF
V gene: TRBV6-6; J gene: TRBJ1-6; D gene: TRBD1; clone size: many; CDR3 DNA: TGTGCCAGCAGTAGCCGGGACAGGCGTTCACCCCTCCACTTT; CDR3 protein: CASSSRDRRSPLHF
V gene: TRBV5-1; J gene: TRBJ2-7; D gene: TRBD1; clone size: .; CDR3 DNA: TGCGCCAGCAGCGTGGACAGGGCTCCGTATCGCGAGCAGTACTTC; CDR3 protein: CASSVDRAPYREQYF
V gene: TRBV5-6; J gene: TRBJ2-3; D gene: TRBD2; clone size: many; CDR3 DNA: TGTGCCAGCAGCCCGCCTGGGACTAGCGGGGGGAGATCAGATACGCAGTATTTT; CDR3 protein: CASSPPGTSGGRSDTQYF